This paragraph covers one T cell receptor (beta chain) sequence. No cognate antigen has been identified for it. It has no much larger one-base neighbor in the sample; base qualities were not kept. Each donor gave one peripheral blood draw, averaging approximately 120 mL, which was collected into heparinised tubes. Using a panel that included CD45RO, CCR7, CD25, CD127, CD95 and CD27, naive, central memory, regulatory and stem cell-like memory CD4+ T cells were sorted on a BD FACSAria II. Every sorted population had a purity above 95%. PBMCs were isolated right away by Lymphoprep density gradient centrifugation and were stained directly, without culture. So that batch effects would be minimized, each experiment stained and sorted samples in pairs, pairing one healthy donor with one patient. All of the isolated RNA was reverse transcribed with the High Capacity cDNA Reverse Transcription Kit, so expressed TCRB transcripts were sequenced. Deep immunoSEQ sequencing was performed on naive, central memory and regulatory T cell samples, with an average of approximately 4 million total reads per sample. Sorted cells were lysed in RLT buffer and RNA was extracted with DNase-treated RNeasy Micro or Mini kits, depending on cell number. To prevent cross-contamination, every cell subset was processed on its own, while patient and healthy donor samples were processed together. Using the immunoSEQ multiplex PCR, TCRB sequences were amplified from cDNA into 87-bp fragments spanning the CDR3 region. Sequencing of the amplicons was performed on the Illumina HiSeq platform. Processing in the source paper ran as follows. Synthetic template baselines were used to correct PCR bias computationally, reads within Hamming distance 2 were collapsed together, and singletons that could not be merged were discarded. By aligning reads against IMGT, V, D and J genes, CDR3 length, and insertions or deletions at six rearrangement sites were assigned. Clonotype counts were normalized to sorted cell number within each subset before computing true diversity and Gini coefficients with the tcR R package. The overlap coefficient, calculated on TCRB nucleotide sequences, was used to quantify repertoire sharing. Out-of-frame TCRB sequences from naive cells were analyzed to stand in for the pre-selection repertoire. TCRdb limited this immuneACCESS table to in-frame rearrangements with V and J called. A share of clones is missing; checked studies link under half to unresolved V genes, and the rest is unexplained. That table is the source of V, J and clone size, and D and trimming were worked out from the DNA. The sample table records 600,000 to 700,000 clones; 9.5% to 15% of these occur just once. About 0.11% of the sample lies in the top ten.

The sample belongs to a study of beta chain features in type 1 diabetes (dated by TCRdb to the late 2010s). At the level of the whole study: No differences in mean age, gender distribution, total cell number or subset yield were found between patients and healthy donors. Across all samples, around 100 million sorted cells were examined, and cell number per subset correlated strongly with RNA yield. In the study, TCRB repertoires of sorted circulating CD4+ T cell subsets from recently diagnosed type 1 diabetes patients were compared with those of matched healthy donors. Regulatory and stem cell-like memory subsets were obtained from only 8 patients and roughly eight healthy donors, while naive and central memory subsets were obtained from all 28 donors. Here is what the overall study found, with its caveats: Because cDNA was sequenced instead of genomic DNA, highly expressing activated cells could be over-represented, though the groups showed no difference in activation or CD3 levels. Naive, central memory and regulatory TCRB repertoires appeared to be more similar among patients than among healthy donors. Shorter templates might have been favored by PCR, but patient and control samples were amplified and corrected together, so both groups would have been affected equally by any skew. At VDJ recombination sites, patients with type 1 diabetes made fewer insertions and deleted more nucleotides, a pattern implying thymic rearrangement abnormalities. Only small numbers of individuals were included in the HLA sub-analyses, which left unresolved whether HLA type had any influence on TCRB rearrangement. A moderate but significant shortening of TCRB CDR3 length was observed in type 1 diabetes patients in all four CD4+ subsets.

This sequence was found in a man between 25 and 39 years old with type 1 diabetes. Sequences were obtained from naive CD4+ T cells from blood. Per the publication, the cell subset or site label means: true naive CD4+ T cells.

The DNA sequence is given as TGCGCCAGCAGCCAAGAGGGAACCTCCTACAATGAGCAGTTCTTC. This is translated as CASSQEGTSYNEQFF. The V gene is TRBV4-3 and the J gene is TRBJ2-1; the D gene identity is not certain. Reading from cysteine to phenylalanine, the CDR3 counts 15 amino acids. Of all the DNA, just the CDR3 is kept, 45 bases in frame from base 1. V is pared back by 0 bases and J by 0 bases, with 6 bases lying between the germline termini. CDR1 and CDR2, looked up from the germline V gene, are LGHNA and YSLEER.